This TCR beta chain was retrieved from a study of T cell responses to AZD1222 COVID-19 vaccine. Generated by immunoSEQ multiplex PCR, the TCRdb table keeps only in-frame clones and is missing some. The sample shows about 69,000 clones, 75% to 90% of them seen only once. Whole-study findings and limits: No day 14 peak samples; only post-peak repertoires were characterized.

V dropped 0 bases and J dropped 7; count of bases not matched to a gene: 13. This CDR3 is built from 19 residues. Germline values: CDR1 MGHRA, CDR2 YSYEKL. Details on this clone: Its matching antigen is unknown.

This chain joins TRBV4-1 and TRBJ2-1; 12 nucleotides align to TRBD2. This clonotype was obtained from an adult who received the AZD1222 COVID-19 vaccine. The sample was peripheral blood, taken 28 days after the second AZD1222 dose. The CDR3 sequence is CASSQDSSSGRARENEQFF. CDR3 DNA sequence: TGCGCCAGCAGCCAAGATTCTTCTAGCGGGAGGGCTAGGGAGAATGAGCAGTTCTTC.